This TCR beta chain appears in the sequencing data of a study of metastatic and nonmetastatic thyroid tumors. The wider study: Samples came from malignant and benign thyroid patients, and repertoires were compared across blood and tumor or nodule tissue.

The CDR3 extends over 13 amino acids. Germline loops: CDR1 MNHNS, CDR2 SASEGT. The V end lost 6 bases, the J end lost 11 bases, and 16 bases lay between the germline ends. Of note for this clone: Its antigen remains unidentified.

Thyroid surgery was performed in patients who had received no treatment beforehand. Methods used by the authors: The authors used CDR3 differences across clinicopathological groups to build a distant-metastasis classifier for papillary thyroid cancer. TCRdb re-analyzed the PCR reads using MiXCR. These V and J calls are TCRdb output, not the study's own analysis. The data show some 20,000 clones, around a fifth seen once. Study-wide findings and caveats: In both blood and tumor samples, TCR beta diversity was reported significantly higher for malignant than benign nodules.

The sequence came from a female donor with papillary thyroid cancer or a benign thyroid nodule (not recorded which). Some clones in this sample may be carry-over from other donors' samples. V is TRBV6-1 and J is TRBJ1-4, with D possibly matching TRBD1 (5 bases). The sequencing input was tumor tissue. The CDR3 loop reads CASSRPGDGKLFF. CDR3 DNA sequence: TGTGCCAGCAGCCGCCCTGGGGACGGGAAACTGTTTTTT.